The 16 T cell receptor beta chains reported below all come from one sample, sequenced in a study of human T cells and chemical hapten exposure. The time point was: patch test 3, about 24 weeks after DPC sensitization. Noted treatment: therapeutic diphenylcyclopropenone sensitization with weekly scalp DPC. TCRdb fed the RACE reads into MiXCR, producing one record per CDR3 protein. The profile shows 55,000 to 75,000 distinct CDR3 sequences, about an eighth of them singletons. Here the sequenced sample was whole blood, taken in connection with sensitization to the hapten diphenylcyclopropenone (DPC). These receptors originate from a man younger than 40 with alopecia areata. Some clones in this sample may be carry-over from other donors' samples.

This clonotype was detected a few times. The rearrangement uses TRBV30 and TRBJ1-1; no definite D call. V was clipped by 0 bases and J by 0 bases, with 11 bases between them. Per germline, CDR1 GTSNPN and CDR2 SVGIG (reference sequence). The CDR3 spans 15 residues. In nucleotides, the CDR3 is TGTGCCTGGAGTGTCCCGGGGTCCATGAACACTGAAGCTTTCTTT. Its protein is CAWSVPGSMNTEAFF.

The genes are TRBV5-1 and TRBJ1-2; D ambiguous. The CDR3 length is 15 residues. V shed 4 bases and J shed 4 bases, with 17 bases lying between them. Germline V gives CDR1 SGHRS, CDR2 YFSETQ. The DNA for the CDR3 is TGCGCCAGCAGCCTTGACCCGGGAAGGAGCTATGGCTACACCTTC. Translated: CASSLDPGRSYGYTF.

The chain recombines TRBV19 with TRBJ2-5, with 9 bases that match TRBD1. The CDR3 is 13 residues long. The V segment lost 10 bases and the J segment 4 bases; nucleotides outside the gene matches: 7. The germline V gene has CDR1 LNHDA and CDR2 SQIVND (reference sequence). The CDR3 nucleotides are TGTGCCACCGCCGGGACAGGGAGAGAGACCCAGTACTTC. This encodes CATAGTGRETQYF.

This clonotype was picked up many times. The rearrangement uses TRBV7-6 and TRBJ1-2; TRBD1 is a possible D gene (5 bases). Germline CDR1 SGHVS, CDR2 FNYEAQ. The germline V and J ends were trimmed by 0 bases and 3 bases, with 20 bases remaining between them. This CDR3 contains 18 residues. Written as DNA, the CDR3 is TGTGCCAGCAGCTTAGCTGTCCCCAAGGCACAAGGGGACTATGGCTACACCTTC. It yields the protein CASSLAVPKAQGDYGYTF.

Comment on this clonotype: Possible read error: a much larger clone is one base away. The rearrangement links TRBV18 to TRBJ2-1, with 8 bases matching TRBD1. The length of the CDR3 is 15 residues. CDR1 KGHSH and CDR2 LQKENI come from the germline V gene. After removal of 0 bases from V and 10 bases from J, the junction contained 8 bases not matched to a gene. This chain's CDR3 is CASSPPPTGEGEQFF. CDR3 sequence (DNA): TGTGCCAGCTCACCACCGCCGACAGGGGAAGGCGAGCAGTTCTTC.

The chain is built from TRBV4-3 and TRBJ2-5; 9 bases match TRBD1. This CDR3 region has 17 residues. The J segment lost 3 bases and the V segment lost 0 bases, leaving 8 bases of the junction unmatched. Germline V CDR1 and CDR2: LGHNA, YSLEER. DNA for the CDR3: TGCGCCAGCAGCCAAGAGGCGACAAGGACAGGGGAAGAGACCCAGTACTTC. This encodes CASSQEATRTGEETQYF.

The sample holds many counts of this clonotype. The chain couples TRBV7-9 to TRBJ1-1; the match to TRBD1 covers 10 bases. The CDR3 consists of 16 residues. V lost 3 bases to trimming and J lost 5 bases; unmatched junction nucleotides: 9. Germline values: CDR1 SEHNR, CDR2 FQNEAQ (reference sequence). The CDR3 is CASSLTGGLKGTEAFF. CDR3 DNA sequence: TGTGCCAGCAGCTTGACAGGGGGCCTTAAGGGTACTGAAGCTTTCTTT. Supplemented by reference TRBV7-9 and TRBJ1-1, the full variable domain reads DTGVSQNPRHKITKRGQNVTFRCDPISEHNRLYWYRQTLGQGPEFLTYFQNEAQLEKSRLLSDRFSAERPKGSFSTLEIQRTEQGDSAMYLCASSLTGGLKGTEAFFGQGTRLTVV.

This clonotype was seen ten or more times. The rearrangement uses TRBV9 and TRBJ2-3; D could derive from TRBD1 or TRBD2 (5 bases each). The CDR3 covers 17 residues. CDR1 is SGDLS and CDR2 is YYNGEE in the germline V gene. Deletions cut 3 bases from V and 6 bases from J, with 23 bases between. CDR3 sequence (DNA): TGTGCCAGCAGCGCTCGGCCCCAGAGGGGTGTAGGGGATACGCAGTATTTT. Translation gives CASSARPQRGVGDTQYF.

The rearrangement links TRBV29-1 to TRBJ2-3; 11 bases match TRBD1. CDR1 SQVTM and CDR2 ANQGSEA come from the germline V gene. V trimming: 7 bases; J trimming: 2 bases; junction bases outside the gene matches: 8. The CDR3 runs to 15 residues. The chain's CDR3 is CSARGQGGDTDTQYF. CDR3 nucleotide sequence: TGCAGCGCTAGGGGACAGGGGGGAGACACAGATACGCAGTATTTT.

In its sample, this clonotype was seen a few times. The chain links TRBV3-1 to TRBJ1-1; D is unresolved. V lost 2 bases, J lost 2 bases, and 6 bases lay in between. The V gene's germline CDR1 is LGHDT and CDR2 YNNKEL (reference sequence). The CDR3 spans 13 residues. The CDR3 bases are TGTGCCAGCAGCCAACTCGAAAACACTGAAGCTTTCTTT. Its protein is CASSQLENTEAFF.

Many counts were recorded for this clonotype. V usage is TRBV24-1 and J usage is TRBJ2-3; unclear D gene. The CDR3 runs 13 residues. With 9 bases removed from V and 0 bases from J, the gap between germline ends came to 9 bases. CDR1 is KGHDR and CDR2 is SFDVKD in the germline V gene. In DNA form, the CDR3 reads TGTGCCACCGCGATAGGAAGCACAGATACGCAGTATTTT. Translating gives CATAIGSTDTQYF.

This clonotype was observed at least ten times. V is TRBV4-2 and J is TRBJ2-1; tentatively, D is TRBD1 (6 bases). Per the germline V gene, CDR1 is LGHNA and CDR2 is YNFKEQ. The CDR3 covers 17 residues. Between the trimmed V and J ends, which lost 3 bases and 4 bases, there was a span of 19 bases. CDR3 bases: TGTGCCAGCAGCCAGACCCACAGGGAAGGGGGATACAATGAGCAGTTCTTC. Amino acids: CASSQTHREGGYNEQFF.

In this sample, this clonotype turned up many times. The DNA for the CDR3 is TGTGCCATCAGTGATTACCTAGGACAGGCGGGCACTGAAGCTTTCTTT. It yields the protein CAISDYLGQAGTEAFF. The V and J genes are TRBV10-3 and TRBJ1-1, with 7 bases matching TRBD1. The CDR3 is 16 amino acids. Unmatched junction bases numbered 11, after V lost 3 bases and J lost 4 bases. CDR1 is ENHRY, CDR2 SYGVKD, per germline.

This clonotype was observed a handful of times. The chain employs TRBV28 and TRBJ2-6, with TRBD1 matching 8 bases. J was trimmed by 0 bases and V by 4 bases; bases with no gene match: 8. Looked up from germline, CDR1 is MDHEN and CDR2 is SYDVKM. The CDR3 length is 18 residues. CDR3: CASSYDRGGNSGANVLTF. CDR3 DNA sequence: TGTGCCAGCAGTTACGACAGGGGAGGTAACTCTGGGGCCAACGTCCTGACTTTC.

In its sample, this clonotype was seen a few times. The chain recombines TRBV3-1 with TRBJ1-2; unclear D gene. The CDR3 loop spans 16 amino acids. The V gene's germline CDR1 is LGHDT and CDR2 YNNKEL (reference sequence). V lost 1 base and J lost 3, with 15 bases in between. The CDR3 reads CASSQVGQTIHYGYTF. In DNA, the CDR3 is TGTGCCAGCAGCCAAGTCGGGCAGACGATTCACTATGGCTACACCTTC.

This clonotype has just a few counts. The chain recombines TRBV3-1 with TRBJ1-1; possibly TRBD1 for D (6 bases). Trimming removed 1 base at V and 3 bases at J, with 9 bases between. Per the germline V gene, CDR1 is LGHDT and CDR2 is YNNKEL (reference sequence). The CDR3 totals 14 residues. CDR3 in amino acids: CASSQAAGDTEAFF. In DNA form, the CDR3 reads TGTGCCAGCAGCCAAGCCGCAGGGGACACTGAAGCTTTCTTT.